A selection of T cell receptor beta chains follows, all from one sample in a study of shared clonotypes between healthy human individuals. Profiled with immunoSEQ multiplex PCR; TCRdb holds only in-frame clones, not every one. The table has some 2.1 million clones, roughly 93% seen once; the top ten hold approximately 1.6%. Sequencing was done on a sample of naive CD8+ T cells from PBMCs. The receptors were sampled from a man aged 18 to 30 in good health. Some clones in this sample may be carry-over from other donors' samples. Each CDR3 is given without its conserved first and last residue.

len,v_gene,CDR3aa
13,TRBV10-2,ASSEVDRPSYEQY
16,TRBV7-8,ASSLNPSGSFNTGELF
10,TRBV29-1,SVAFGSYEQY
14,TRBV9,ASSALGTSANNEQF
12,TRBV27,ASSLWIPTGELF
14,TRBV25-1,ASSEYHGAAQETQY
13,TRBV5-8,ASSLQVYSNQPQH
13,TRBV12-5,ASGLVQGVVGELF
15,TRBV13,ASSLNHDGRFQETQY
14,TRBV2,ASSSTSGRAMETQY
12,TRBV5-6,ASSWGAGANVLT
15,TRBV9,ASSVGPGGMAKNIQY
14,TRBV5-1,ASSLRLAGLADTQY
13,TRBV4-3,ASSVSVVDTGELF
11,TRBV28,ASSLLQVYEQY
11,TRBV27,ASSPRLNTEAF
14,TRBV9,ASSVWGRPGTDTQY
15,TRBV11-2,ASSPGTGGSSVNEQF
12,TRBV28,ASSFPGTGNTIY
12,TRBV5-1,ASSSDYRGDTQY
10,TRBV4-1,AAGTIHQPQH
14,TRBV4-1,ASSQDIRLRGQPQH
12,TRBV27,ASSFGRGGNEQF
15,TRBV9,ASSVGGLAGRTDTQY
12,TRBV7-9,ASTPGVGGNEQF
13,TRBV2,ASSETGPRSYEQY
10,TRBV2,ASIGRAGGYT
11,TRBV6-5,ASSLDRAYEQY
10,TRBV2,ASSSGDYEQY
10,TRBV29-1,SVVTGWAEAF
14,TRBV19,ASSTPTSGYTDTQY
13,TRBV7-2,ASRGSGSIYNEQF
17,TRBV7-9,ASGAFMGIRDFSTDTQY
14,TRBV5-4,ASSLAPGLGPHEQY
16,TRBV4-2,ASSQDGTSGRAVYEQY
12,TRBV7-2,ASSLLGVRTEAF
14,TRBV7-8,ASSLFAGERQETQY
10,TRBV7-9,ASSPPDGEAF
14,TRBV7-6,ASSLGLGGVNQPQH
12,TRBV6-1,ASRGWGQGIGYT
13,TRBV6-1,ASSEALGQNYEQY
12,TRBV6-1,ASSEGRKTGTQY
15,TRBV11-2,ASSLDSTFYMNTEAF
13,TRBV4-1,ASSHRDRSNQPQH
10,TRBV6-5,ASSYGVGEQY
13,TRBV6-1,ASRGIAGAYNEQF
13,TRBV7-8,ASSLYIGGHETLF
12,TRBV27,ASSLTGGQAEAF
9,TRBV7-2,ASSHKYEQY